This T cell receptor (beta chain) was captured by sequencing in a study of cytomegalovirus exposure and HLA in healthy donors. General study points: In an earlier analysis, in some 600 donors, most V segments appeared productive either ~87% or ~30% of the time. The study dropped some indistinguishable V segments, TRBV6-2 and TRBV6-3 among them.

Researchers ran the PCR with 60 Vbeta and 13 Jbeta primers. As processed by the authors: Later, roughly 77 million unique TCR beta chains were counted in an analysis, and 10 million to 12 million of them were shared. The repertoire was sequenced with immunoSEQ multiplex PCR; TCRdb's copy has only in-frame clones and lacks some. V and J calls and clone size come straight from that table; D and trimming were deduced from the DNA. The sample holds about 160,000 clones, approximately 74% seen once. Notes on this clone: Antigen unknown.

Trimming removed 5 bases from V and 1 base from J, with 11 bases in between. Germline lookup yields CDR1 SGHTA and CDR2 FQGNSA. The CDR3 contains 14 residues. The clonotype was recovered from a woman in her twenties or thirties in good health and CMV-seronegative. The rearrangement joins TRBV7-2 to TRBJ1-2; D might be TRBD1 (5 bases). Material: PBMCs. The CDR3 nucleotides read TGTGCCAGCAGCCTGGACGGGGGTAACTATGGCTACACCTTC. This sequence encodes CASSLDGGNYGYTF.